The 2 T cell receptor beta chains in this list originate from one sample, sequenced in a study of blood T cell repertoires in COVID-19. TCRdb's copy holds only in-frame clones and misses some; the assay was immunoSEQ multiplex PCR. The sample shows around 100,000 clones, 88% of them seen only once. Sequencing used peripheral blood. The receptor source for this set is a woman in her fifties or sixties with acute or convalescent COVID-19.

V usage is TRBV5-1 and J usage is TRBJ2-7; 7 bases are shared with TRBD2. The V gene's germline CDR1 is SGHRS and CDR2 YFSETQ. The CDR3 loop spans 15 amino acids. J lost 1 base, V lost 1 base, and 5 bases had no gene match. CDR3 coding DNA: TGCGCCAGCAGCTTGTGGGGCGGGAGTTCCTACGAGCAGTACTTC. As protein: CASSLWGGSSYEQYF.

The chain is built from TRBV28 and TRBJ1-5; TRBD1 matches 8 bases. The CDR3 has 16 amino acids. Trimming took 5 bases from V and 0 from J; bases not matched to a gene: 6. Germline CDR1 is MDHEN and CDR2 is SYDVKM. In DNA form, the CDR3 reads TGTGCCAGCAGTCCTCCCGGACAGGGTAGCAATCAGCCCCAGCATTTT. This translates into CASSPPGQGSNQPQHF.